The following is a T cell receptor (beta chain) sequence with its context. Its specific antigen is unknown. No much larger clone exists at a distance of one base, and base qualities are not known. The data were taken from a study of CD8 T cells in Susac syndrome (dated by TCRdb to the late 2010s). About the full investigation: Among the Susac syndrome patients who were sequenced, clinically active disease was present in six and clinical remission was observed in fewer than 10. At blood withdrawal, Susac syndrome patients were therapy-naive, treated with corticosteroids (with IVIg additionally given to some), or treated with IVIg alone. Repertoire sequencing was used to test whether CD8+ T cell activation and differentiation in Susac syndrome was antigen driven.

V lost 5 bases and J lost 5 bases, and the count of bases not matched to a germline gene is 12. CDR1 SGHRS and CDR2 YFSETQ were looked up in the germline V gene. The CDR3 has 15 amino acids, counting the end cysteine and phenylalanine. The kept DNA is CDR3 alone, 45 bases in frame from the first base. RNA was extracted using the RNeasy kit, and roughly 0.5 to 1 microgram was reverse transcribed with random hexamers. The immunoSEQ multiplex PCR assay, covering 54 Vbeta and 13 Jbeta segments, was used to amplify TCR beta CDR3 regions. To correct PCR amplification bias, a synthetic template baseline was used for both primer optimization and computational correction. On the authors' methods: Reads were assigned to V, D and J genes according to IMGT and analyzed in immunoSEQ Analyzer, with only productive sequences retained. To calculate clonality, Shannon entropy was normalized by log2 of the number of productive unique sequences and then subtracted from one. Public and private clones were assessed among the 100 most prevalent clones of each patient and control. Clones were defined as Susac-specific if absent from the healthy and MS cohorts, from 900 to 1,300 published viral clones and from other ImmuneACCESS disease sequences. TCRdb's own reprocessing of the public reads used fastp at Q25 and MiXCR and kept productive beta chains. Identical CDR3 protein sequences are pooled into one entry, listed with their most common genes and DNA. None of the V and J calls come from the authors' own analysis; TCRdb made them. The sample contains approximately 180,000 distinct CDR3 sequences, around 90% of them found a single time. Jointly, the top ten make up 0.085% to 0.1% of the sample.

Peripheral blood CD8+ and CD4+ T cells from healthy donors, Susac syndrome patients and multiple sclerosis patients were profiled by high-throughput TCR beta sequencing. The Susac syndrome patients fulfilled recently defined diagnostic criteria for definite or probable disease. Bulk CD8+ and CD4+ T cells were purified by magnetic negative isolation, whereas CD8+ TEMRA cells were enriched by FACS. Blood was collected in EDTA tubes and processed within 24 hours, with PBMCs isolated through density gradient centrifugation. PBMCs intended for TCR sequencing were cryopreserved in liquid nitrogen and thawed later in a water bath at 37 degrees C. The sorted or isolated CD4+, CD8+ and CD8+ TEMRA cells reached a purity of at least 90%. Study-level results and caveats: No clonal expansion was detected in the CD4+ T cell repertoire of Susac syndrome patients. The number of individuals in the TCR sequencing and HLA analysis was recognized as being relatively small.

Here the chain combines TRBV5-1 and TRBJ1-1, and TRBD1 matches 7 of the central bases. Sequences were obtained from CD4+ T cells from PBMCs. This TCR derives from a human donor with Susac syndrome. The bases read TGCGCCAGCAGTGCAGGGGGACCAAGGGAGACTGAAGCTTTCTTT. Its coded protein is CASSAGGPRETEAFF.